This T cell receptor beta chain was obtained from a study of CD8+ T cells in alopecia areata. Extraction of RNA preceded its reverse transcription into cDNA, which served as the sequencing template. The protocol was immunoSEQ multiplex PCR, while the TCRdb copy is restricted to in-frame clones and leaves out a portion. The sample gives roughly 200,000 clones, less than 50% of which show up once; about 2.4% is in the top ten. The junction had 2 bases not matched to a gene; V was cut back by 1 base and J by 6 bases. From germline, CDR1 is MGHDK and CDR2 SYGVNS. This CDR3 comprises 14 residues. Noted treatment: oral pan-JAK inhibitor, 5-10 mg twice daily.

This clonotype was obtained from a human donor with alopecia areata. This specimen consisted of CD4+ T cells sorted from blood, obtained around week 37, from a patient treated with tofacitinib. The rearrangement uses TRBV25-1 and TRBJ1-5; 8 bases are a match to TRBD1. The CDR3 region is CASSESGGGQPQHF. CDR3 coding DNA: TGTGCCAGCAGTGAATCAGGGGGCGGTCAGCCCCAGCATTTT.